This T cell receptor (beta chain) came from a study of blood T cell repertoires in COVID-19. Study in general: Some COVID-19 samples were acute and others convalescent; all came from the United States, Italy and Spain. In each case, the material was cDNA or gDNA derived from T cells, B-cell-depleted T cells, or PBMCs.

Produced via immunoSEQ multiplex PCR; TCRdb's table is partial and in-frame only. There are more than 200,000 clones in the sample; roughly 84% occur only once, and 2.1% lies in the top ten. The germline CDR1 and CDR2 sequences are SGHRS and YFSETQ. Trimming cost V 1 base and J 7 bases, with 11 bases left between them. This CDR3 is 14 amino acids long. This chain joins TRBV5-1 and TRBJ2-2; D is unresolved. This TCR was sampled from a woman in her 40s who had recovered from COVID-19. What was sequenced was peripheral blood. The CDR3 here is CASSLKQRSGELFF. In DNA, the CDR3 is TGCGCCAGCAGCTTGAAGCAGAGGAGCGGGGAGCTGTTTTTT.